What follows are 32 T cell receptor beta chains derived from one specimen sequenced in a study of shared clonotypes between healthy human individuals. The repertoire was sequenced with immunoSEQ multiplex PCR; TCRdb's copy has only in-frame clones and lacks some. This repertoire shows about 320,000 clones, around nine tenths found once; its top ten account for roughly 16%. Sequences were obtained from memory CD8+ T cells sorted from blood. Subset specified: CD45RO+ cells pooled with CCR7-negative TemRA cells. These receptors were obtained from a man in his late teens or twenties in good health.

This chain connects TRBV28 to TRBJ2-7; D gene ambiguous. Per germline, CDR1 MDHEN and CDR2 SYDVKM. The CDR3 is 15 amino acids. The ends were cut back, 1 base at V and 0 bases at J, with 10 bases in the middle. Here the CDR3 reads CASSLSELGSYEQYF. The CDR3 DNA follows: TGTGCCAGCAGTTTATCCGAATTGGGCTCCTACGAGCAGTACTTC.

This chain joins TRBV27 and TRBJ1-4; TRBD1 matches 8 bases. The CDR3 sequence is 14 residues long. J lost 7 bases, V lost 5 bases, and 6 bases had no gene match. Germline CDR1 MNHEY, CDR2 SMNVEV (reference sequence). CDR3 bases: TGTGCCAGCAGTATAACAGGGGGAGTTGAAAAACTGTTTTTT. Translation gives CASSITGGVEKLFF.

The genes are TRBV5-1 and TRBJ2-3; D is uncertain. V was cut by 1 base and J by 6 bases, with 18 bases left in between. The CDR3 runs to 16 residues. Germline loops: CDR1 SGHRS, CDR2 YFSETQ. The CDR3 protein is CASSLFHVVLDDTQYF. The DNA for the CDR3 is TGCGCCAGCAGCTTGTTTCACGTGGTCCTAGATGATACGCAGTATTTT.

The chain couples TRBV27 to TRBJ2-3; 8 nucleotides agree with TRBD2. The V gene end was trimmed by 3 bases and the J gene end by 5 bases; junction bases not matched to a gene: 10. In germline, CDR1 is MNHEY, CDR2 SMNVEV (reference sequence). CDR3 length equals 16 residues. The CDR3 reads CASSFLDAGGIDTQYF. As DNA, the CDR3 is TGTGCCAGCAGTTTCCTCGATGCGGGGGGTATAGATACGCAGTATTTT.

The chain combines TRBV7-6 with TRBJ2-1, with TRBD2 matching over 8 bases. The V gene's germline CDR1 is SGHVS and CDR2 FNYEAQ. The CDR3 extends over 14 amino acids. Trimming cost V 5 bases and J 5 bases; bases outside gene matches: 5. The CDR3 nucleotides are TGTGCCAGCAGCCTTAGCGGGATGGACAATGAGCAGTTCTTC. Amino acids: CASSLSGMDNEQFF.

The J gene is TRBJ1-3, the V gene TRBV4-1, with D possibly TRBD1 on 6 matching bases. This CDR3 has 16 amino acids. Germline loops: CDR1 MGHRA, CDR2 YSYEKL. Deletions cut 2 bases from V and 0 bases from J, with 11 bases between. CDR3 region: CASSQNRDLSGNTIYF. Here the CDR3 DNA reads TGCGCCAGCAGCCAAAACAGGGACCTCTCTGGAAACACCATATATTTT.

This chain connects TRBV11-2 to TRBJ1-1; tentatively, D is TRBD1 (5 bases). The CDR3 has 14 residues. The V and J ends lost 1 base and 6 bases respectively, with 12 bases between them. CDR1 and CDR2 from the germline V gene are SGHAT and FQNNGV. CDR3 sequence (DNA): TGTGCCAGCAGCTTAGGGGGGATCAGGCCTGAAGCTTTCTTT. Translated: CASSLGGIRPEAFF.

This clone was recorded a few times. The genes are TRBV4-1 and TRBJ1-1; D not certain. V was trimmed by 3 bases and J by 2 bases, leaving 7 bases between them. The CDR3 runs to 13 residues. The germline V gene has CDR1 MGHRA and CDR2 YSYEKL. CDR3 amino acids: CASSQAANTEAFF. The CDR3 coding sequence is TGCGCCAGCAGCCAGGCAGCAAACACTGAAGCTTTCTTT.

The chain couples TRBV6-5 to TRBJ2-1; 10 bases fit TRBD2. The CDR3 runs to 16 residues. Germline CDR1 and CDR2: MNHEY and SVGAGI. V trimming: 0 bases; J trimming: 8 bases; junction bases outside the gene matches: 7. CDR3 DNA sequence: TGTGCCAGCAGTTACTCCGCTAGCGGGAGCCAGCATGAGCAGTTCTTC. The encoded protein is CASSYSASGSQHEQFF.

The rearrangement joins TRBV10-2 to TRBJ2-7; D uncertain. The V end lost 3 bases, the J end lost 2 bases, and 5 bases lay between the germline ends. CDR1 and CDR2 (germline): WSHSY, SAAADI. CDR3 length equals 12 residues. The CDR3 is CASSESAYEQYF. The CDR3 region has the DNA TGCGCCAGCAGTGAATCCGCCTACGAGCAGTACTTC.

This clone appeared a few times. This chain connects TRBV19 to TRBJ1-1, with D maybe TRBD1 (5 bases). Per germline, CDR1 LNHDA and CDR2 SQIVND (reference sequence). There are 13 residues in the CDR3. The germline V and J ends were trimmed by 5 bases and 1 base, with 8 bases remaining between them. The CDR3 DNA is TGTGCCAGTAGTGCCGACAGGAACACTGAAGCTTTCTTT. Translation gives CASSADRNTEAFF.

The chain uses TRBV6-4 and TRBJ2-7, with 7 bases fitting TRBD1. The CDR3 is made up of 12 amino acids. The trim removed 6 bases at V and 4 bases at J, leaving 3 bases unmatched. Germline V gene lookup returns CDR1 MRHNA and CDR2 SNTAGT. The CDR3 spells CASRPRGYEQYF. Written as DNA, the CDR3 is TGTGCCAGCAGGCCCAGGGGGTACGAGCAGTACTTC.

The chain joins TRBV7-9 to TRBJ2-7, with a possible D match to TRBD2 (6 bases). CDR1 and CDR2 from the germline V gene are SEHNR and FQNEAQ (reference sequence). The CDR3 covers 14 residues. Trimming stripped 4 bases from V and 2 bases from J, with 12 bases between. As DNA, the CDR3 is TGTGCCAGCAGCTCGCGGGACGGCGCCTACGAGCAGTACTTC. Translated: CASSSRDGAYEQYF.

The rearrangement links TRBV11-3 to TRBJ2-5; 7 nucleotides match TRBD1. The CDR3 is 15 amino acids. The V segment lost 0 bases and the J segment 1 base; nucleotides outside the gene matches: 2. CDR1 is SGHNT and CDR2 is YENEEA in the germline V gene. CDR3 amino acids: CASSLEGQPQETQYF. The DNA for the CDR3 is TGTGCCAGCAGCTTAGAGGGACAGCCCCAAGAGACCCAGTACTTC.

This chain joins TRBV2 and TRBJ2-7; possible D gene TRBD2, 5 bases. Germline CDR1 SNHLY, CDR2 FYNNEI. There are 13 residues in the CDR3. V shed 7 bases and J shed 0 bases, with 10 bases lying between them. The CDR3 region is CASIGLDSYEQYF. CDR3 nucleotides: TGTGCCAGCATCGGACTGGACTCCTACGAGCAGTACTTC.

This rearrangement joins TRBV9 to TRBJ2-7; D is unclear. Trimming stripped 7 bases from V and 0 bases from J, with 8 bases between. The germline gives CDR1 SGDLS, CDR2 YYNGEE. The CDR3 is 12 residues long. CDR3 bases: TGTGCCAGCCCCGGATGCTCCTACGAGCAGTACTTC. Residues: CASPGCSYEQYF.

V gene TRBV6-6 combines with J gene TRBJ1-2; 9 bases agree with TRBD1. Germline-derived CDR1 and CDR2 are MNHNY and SVGAGI (reference sequence). The CDR3 is made up of 13 amino acids. Trimming cost V 4 bases and J 8 bases; bases outside gene matches: 5. The CDR3 here is CASSWDREDGYTF. The CDR3 region has the DNA TGTGCCAGCAGTTGGGACAGGGAGGACGGCTACACCTTC.

The V call is TRBV5-1, the J call TRBJ1-2; 7 bases fit TRBD1. V gave up 4 bases and J gave up 0 bases; unmatched junction bases: 9. There are 16 residues in the CDR3. The germline V gene encodes CDR1 SGHRS and CDR2 YFSETQ. This CDR3 reads CASSPTGWGTNYGYTF. The CDR3 region has the DNA TGCGCCAGCAGCCCGACAGGGTGGGGTACTAACTATGGCTACACCTTC.

This clone was seen only a few times. This rearrangement joins TRBV29-1 to TRBJ2-7; a possible D gene is TRBD2 (6 bases). Trimming shortened V by 4 bases and J by 5 bases, and 18 bases separated the two germline ends. CDR3 length equals 14 residues. The V gene's germline CDR1 is SQVTM and CDR2 ANQGSEA. Written as DNA, the CDR3 is TGCAGCGTTGTAGGGGACGGGGGAAGGGACGAGCAGTACTTC. Translating it yields CSVVGDGGRDEQYF.

V and J are TRBV6-5 and TRBJ1-2, with unresolved D. V was shortened by 2 bases and J by 3 bases, with 10 bases between the two germline ends. Germline CDR1 is MNHEY and CDR2 is SVGAGI. This CDR3 region has 14 residues. Written as DNA, the CDR3 is TGTGCCAGCAGTTACACCGACACAGACTATGGCTACACCTTC. As protein: CASSYTDTDYGYTF.

This rearrangement joins TRBV6-6 to TRBJ2-7; TRBD1 matches at 7 bases. Looked up from germline, CDR1 is MNHNY and CDR2 is SVGAGI (reference sequence). The V segment lost 4 bases and the J segment 0 bases; nucleotides outside the gene matches: 6. The CDR3 is made up of 15 amino acids. The CDR3 coding sequence is TGTGCCAGCAGTTGGGGGACAGACTTCTCCTACGAGCAGTACTTC. Its protein product is CASSWGTDFSYEQYF.

This chain links TRBV29-1 with TRBJ2-5; 9 bases agree with TRBD2. The junction had 11 bases not matched to a gene; V was cut back by 4 bases and J by 5 bases. From germline, CDR1 is SQVTM and CDR2 ANQGSEA. The CDR3 extends over 15 amino acids. In DNA form, the CDR3 reads TGCAGCGTTGTAAGGCGGGAGGGCCCCTCCGAGACCCAGTACTTC. Translating gives CSVVRREGPSETQYF.

The rearrangement links TRBV6-5 to TRBJ1-1; 8 nucleotides match TRBD1. This CDR3 is 15 amino acids long. The V and J ends lost 6 bases and 2 bases, in that order; junction bases with no gene match: 8. Per the germline V gene, CDR1 is MNHEY and CDR2 is SVGAGI. The CDR3 sequence is CASRFTGGTNTEAFF. The CDR3 nucleotides read TGTGCCAGCAGGTTCACAGGGGGGACAAACACTGAAGCTTTCTTT.

A word on this clone: The identical CDR3 is also encoded by other nucleotide sequences in the sample. The rearrangement joins TRBV5-1 to TRBJ1-2; the D gene is possibly TRBD1 (6 bases). The V gene lost 2 bases and the J gene lost 4 bases, with 6 bases spanning the gap. This CDR3 is 12 amino acids long. The germline gives CDR1 SGHRS, CDR2 YFSETQ. CDR3: CASSLGGYGYTF. DNA of the CDR3: TGCGCCAGCAGCTTAGGGGGCTATGGCTACACCTTC.

The rearrangement joins TRBV6-1 to TRBJ1-1; tentatively, D is TRBD1 (6 bases). The germline V gene has CDR1 MNHNS and CDR2 SASEGT. V was shortened by 1 base and J by 4 bases, with 7 bases between the two germline ends. The CDR3 extends over 13 amino acids. The CDR3 spells CASSEEGGTEAFF. DNA for the CDR3: TGTGCCAGCAGTGAAGAGGGGGGCACTGAAGCTTTCTTT.

V and J are TRBV7-9 and TRBJ2-7; TRBD2 is a possible D gene (6 bases). The CDR3 is 11 residues long. CDR1 and CDR2 from the germline V gene are SEHNR and FQNEAQ (reference sequence). The V end was cut by 5 bases, the J end by 6 bases, with 8 bases between. CDR3 sequence: CASSGTFEQYF. CDR3 nucleotide sequence: TGTGCCAGCAGCGGGACTTTCGAGCAGTACTTC. The full variable domain, rest sourced from reference TRBV7-9 and TRBJ2-7, is DTGVSQNPRHKITKRGQNVTFRCDPISEHNRLYWYRQTLGQGPEFLTYFQNEAQLEKSRLLSDRFSAERPKGSFSTLEIQRTEQGDSAMYLCASSGTFEQYFGPGTRLTVT.

The chain uses TRBV12-5 and TRBJ2-7; D may be TRBD2 (6 bases). The CDR3 contains 13 residues. Trimming removed 8 bases at V and 2 bases at J, with 13 bases between. Germline CDR1 is LGHNT and CDR2 is FRNRAP. In DNA form, the CDR3 reads TGTGCTAGTTCCACCGGAGGGGCCTACGAGCAGTACTTC. As protein: CASSTGGAYEQYF. Full variable domain (missing parts from reference TRBV12-5 and TRBJ2-7): DARVTQTPRHKVTEMGQEVTMRCQPILGHNTVFWYRQTMMQGLELLAYFRNRAPLDDSGMPKDRFSAEMPDATLATLKIQPSEPRDSAVYFCASSTGGAYEQYFGPGTRLTVT.

The chain has TRBV5-4 and TRBJ1-2; tentative D call: TRBD1 (5 bases). The CDR3 is made up of 13 amino acids. The ends were cut back, 6 bases at V and 4 bases at J, with 13 bases in the middle. Germline assignment: CDR1 SGHNT and CDR2 YYREEE (reference sequence). CDR3 loop: CASIRRDGYGYTF. Here the CDR3 DNA reads TGTGCCAGCATTCGGAGGGACGGCTATGGCTACACCTTC.

The gene calls are TRBV18 and TRBJ2-7, with TRBD1 identical over 8 bases. CDR1 and CDR2 from the germline V gene are KGHSH and LQKENI. There are 14 residues in the CDR3. V lost 2 bases and J lost 5; bases outside the gene matches: 5. The DNA of the CDR3 is TGTGCCAGCTCACCAAGTGACAGGGGCCACGAGCAGTACTTC. Its protein is CASSPSDRGHEQYF.

The V and J genes are TRBV4-1 and TRBJ1-2; TRBD1 matches at 7 bases. V lost 3 bases and J lost 3; bases outside the gene matches: 1. The length of the CDR3 is 13 residues. Germline CDR1 MGHRA, CDR2 YSYEKL. CDR3 sequence: CASSHTGDYGYTF. The CDR3 DNA sequence: TGCGCCAGCAGCCACACAGGGGACTATGGCTACACCTTC.

The chain joins TRBV30 to TRBJ1-1; D gene unclear. Germline V gene sequence: CDR1 GTSNPN, CDR2 SVGIG (reference sequence). The CDR3 spans 14 residues. Between the trimmed V and J ends, which lost 2 bases and 0 bases, there was a span of 10 bases. The CDR3 region has the DNA TGTGCCTGGAGTTGGGAGAACATGAACACTGAAGCTTTCTTT. Protein sequence: CAWSWENMNTEAFF.

This chain joins TRBV7-9 and TRBJ2-7; 10 bases align to TRBD1. Germline values: CDR1 SEHNR, CDR2 FQNEAQ (reference sequence). The junction had 15 bases not matched to a gene; V was cut back by 4 bases and J by 3 bases. The CDR3 runs 18 residues. CDR3 nucleotides: TGTGCCAGCAGCTCGATTAGATTAAAGGGACAGGGGCACTACGAGCAGTACTTC. It yields the protein CASSSIRLKGQGHYEQYF. The complete variable domain, with remaining parts taken from reference TRBV7-9 and TRBJ2-7, reads DTGVSQNPRHKITKRGQNVTFRCDPISEHNRLYWYRQTLGQGPEFLTYFQNEAQLEKSRLLSDRFSAERPKGSFSTLEIQRTEQGDSAMYLCASSSIRLKGQGHYEQYFGPGTRLTVT.